This is a list of T cell receptor beta chains from one sample in a study of T cell changes during pregnancy in multiple sclerosis. Libraries were prepared by immunoSEQ multiplex PCR; TCRdb keeps only in-frame clonotypes and omits some of them. The sample records just under 80,000 clones, about 93% being singletons. This specimen was peripheral blood, taken in the second trimester of pregnancy. Source of these receptors: a female donor in good health, enrolled as a control in a pregnancy study. CDR3s include the opening cysteine and the closing phenylalanine or tryptophan. D genes are given only for firm matches. Size is omitted from some rows. Given values are once, few, many or a class for expanded clones.

TRBD1	TRBV5-1	-	TRBJ1-2	TGCGCCAGCAGCCCCTACACAGGGGACTATGGCTACACCTTC	CASSPYTGDYGYTF
-	TRBV7-9	-	TRBJ1-4	TGTGCCAGCACCGTAAACGGGAGGGGGAAACTCGGTAATGAAAAACTGTTTTTT	CASTVNGRGKLGNEKLFF
-	TRBV27	-	TRBJ2-7	TGTGCCAGCAGTTTAAACGACAGAACCTACGAGCAGTACTTC	CASSLNDRTYEQYF
-	TRBV2	-	TRBJ1-3	TGTGCCAGCAGTGTACGAACGGGGTCTGGAAACACCATATATTTT	CASSVRTGSGNTIYF
-	TRBV6-1	-	TRBJ2-1	TGTGCCAGCAGGGGCGGGGCTAGCTCCTACAATGAGCAGTTCTTC	CASRGGASSYNEQFF
-	TRBV11-1	-	TRBJ1-2	TGTGCCAGCAGCTTACGGAGGGCCCCCAGCGGAGGCTACACCTTC	CASSLRRAPSGGYTF
-	TRBV5-6	-	TRBJ1-4	TGTGCCAGCAGTCCCGGGACAAGATCTGAAAAACTGTTTTTT	CASSPGTRSEKLFF
TRBD1	TRBV27	-	TRBJ1-5	TGTGCCAGCAGCGGACAGGGGAATCAGCCCCAGCATTTT	CASSGQGNQPQHF
TRBD2	TRBV4-2	-	TRBJ2-7	TGTGCCAGCAGCCAAGAAGCGGGGGGCCTGGGGGAGCAGTACTTC	CASSQEAGGLGEQYF
TRBD1	TRBV4-2	once	TRBJ2-7	TGTGCCAGCAGCCAAGACCCCGGGACAGGGGCTTACGAGCAGTACTTC	CASSQDPGTGAYEQYF
-	TRBV15	-	TRBJ2-7	TGTGCCACCAGCAGAGATGGCGGAGCTCACTACGAGCAGTACTTC	CATSRDGGAHYEQYF
TRBD2	TRBV5-6	-	TRBJ2-7	TGTGCCAGCAGCTTGGTACTAGCGGGGGACAGCTACGAGCAGTACTTC	CASSLVLAGDSYEQYF
-	TRBV6-1	-	TRBJ2-2	TGTGCCAGTCAGGGGATTTTCCTGGGCACCGGGGAGCTGTTTTTT	CASQGIFLGTGELFF
-	TRBV5-1	-	TRBJ2-5	TGCGCCAGCAGCTTGGGGAGGTACCAAGAGACCCAGTACTTC	CASSLGRYQETQYF
-	TRBV27	-	TRBJ2-5	TGTGCCAGCAGTTCCGTGGCGGATGAAGAGACCCAGTACTTC	CASSSVADEETQYF
-	TRBV11-3	once	TRBJ1-6	TGTGCCAGCAGCTTAGGGCCGACCCTCCACTTT	CASSLGPTLHF
-	TRBV5-6	-	TRBJ1-4	TGTGCCAGCAGCACCGGACTAGTTGCAACTAATGAAAAACTGTTTTTT	CASSTGLVATNEKLFF
-	TRBV5-4	-	TRBJ1-2	TGTGCCAGCAGCTTCAAAGGGGGTACTCACTATGGCTACACCTTC	CASSFKGGTHYGYTF
-	TRBV5-6	-	TRBJ1-4	TGTGCCAGCAGAGAACAGGGAGCAACTAATGAAAAACTGTTTTTT	CASREQGATNEKLFF
TRBD2	TRBV4-3	-	TRBJ2-3	TGCGCCAGCAGCCAAGGGTCCGGGACTAGCGGGAGTTACACAGATACGCAGTATTTT	CASSQGSGTSGSYTDTQYF
TRBD1	TRBV7-9	-	TRBJ2-1	TGTGCCAGCAGCAGGACAGGGGGCTCCTACAATGAGCAGTTCTTC	CASSRTGGSYNEQFF